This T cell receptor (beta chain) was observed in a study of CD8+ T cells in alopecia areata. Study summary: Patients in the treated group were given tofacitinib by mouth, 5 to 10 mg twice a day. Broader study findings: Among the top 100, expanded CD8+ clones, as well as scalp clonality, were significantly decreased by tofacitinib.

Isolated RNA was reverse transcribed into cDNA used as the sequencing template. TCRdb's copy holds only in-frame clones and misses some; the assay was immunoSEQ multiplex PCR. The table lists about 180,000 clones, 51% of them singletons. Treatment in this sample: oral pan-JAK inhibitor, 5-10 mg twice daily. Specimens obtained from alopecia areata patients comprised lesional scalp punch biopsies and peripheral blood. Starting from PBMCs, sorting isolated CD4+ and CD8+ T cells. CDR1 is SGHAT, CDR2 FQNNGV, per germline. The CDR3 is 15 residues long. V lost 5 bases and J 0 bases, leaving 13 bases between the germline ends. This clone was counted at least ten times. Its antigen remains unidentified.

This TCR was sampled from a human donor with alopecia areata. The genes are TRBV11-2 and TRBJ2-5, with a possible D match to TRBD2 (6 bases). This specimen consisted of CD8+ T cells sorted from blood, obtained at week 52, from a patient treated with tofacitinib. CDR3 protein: CASSHRAGHQETQYF. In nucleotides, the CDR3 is TGTGCCAGCAGCCACCGGGCGGGGCACCAAGAGACCCAGTACTTC.